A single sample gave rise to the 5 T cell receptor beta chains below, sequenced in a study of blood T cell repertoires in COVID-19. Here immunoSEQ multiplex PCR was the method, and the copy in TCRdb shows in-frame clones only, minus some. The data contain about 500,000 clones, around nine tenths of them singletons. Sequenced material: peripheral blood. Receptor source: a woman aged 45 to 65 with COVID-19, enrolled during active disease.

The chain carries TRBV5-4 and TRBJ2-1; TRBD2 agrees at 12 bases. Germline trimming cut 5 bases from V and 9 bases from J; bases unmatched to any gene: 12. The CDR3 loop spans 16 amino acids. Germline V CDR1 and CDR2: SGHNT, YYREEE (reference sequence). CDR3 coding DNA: TGTGCCAGCAGTTCCGGGACTAGCGGGCTCACGGGTGAGCAGTTCTTC. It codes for CASSSGTSGLTGEQFF.

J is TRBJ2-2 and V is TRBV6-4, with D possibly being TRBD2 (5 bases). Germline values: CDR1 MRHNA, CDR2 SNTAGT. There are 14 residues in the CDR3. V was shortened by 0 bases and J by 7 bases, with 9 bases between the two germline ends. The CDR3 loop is CASSDSRVSGELFF. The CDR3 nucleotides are TGTGCCAGCAGTGACTCGAGGGTGAGCGGGGAGCTGTTTTTT.

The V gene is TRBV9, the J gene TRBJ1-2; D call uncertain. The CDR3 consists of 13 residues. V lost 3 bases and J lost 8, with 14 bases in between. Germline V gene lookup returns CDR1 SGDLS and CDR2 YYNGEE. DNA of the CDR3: TGTGCCAGCAGCGGCCCGGTTTTTATCGGCTACACCTTC. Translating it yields CASSGPVFIGYTF.

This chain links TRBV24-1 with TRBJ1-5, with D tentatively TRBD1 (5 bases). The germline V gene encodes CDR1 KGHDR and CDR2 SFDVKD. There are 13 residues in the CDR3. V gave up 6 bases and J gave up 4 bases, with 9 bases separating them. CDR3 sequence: CATSLGGNQPQHF. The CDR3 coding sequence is TGTGCCACCAGTCTGGGGGGGAATCAGCCCCAGCATTTT.

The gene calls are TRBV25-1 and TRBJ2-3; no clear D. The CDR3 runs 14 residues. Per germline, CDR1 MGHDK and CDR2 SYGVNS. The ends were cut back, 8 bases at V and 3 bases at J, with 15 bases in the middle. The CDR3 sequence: CASSSFGATDTQYF. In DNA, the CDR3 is TGTGCCAGCTCCTCTTTTGGAGCTACAGATACGCAGTATTTT.